This is a list of T cell receptor beta chains from one sample in a study of cytomegalovirus exposure and HLA in healthy donors. Assay: immunoSEQ multiplex PCR; the TCRdb copy retains only in-frame clones and omits some. The table has 200,000 or so clones, around 86% seen once; the top ten hold around 0.8%. The material sequenced was PBMCs. The receptors derive from a woman aged 18-29 years in good health and CMV-seronegative. The CDR3 runs from the conserved cysteine through the conserved F or W. Each record gives: J gene, V gene, D gene, clone size, CDR3 protein, CDR3 DNA. The D gene is left open where the match is weak. Clone size, where shown, is once, few, many, or a class for clones that have expanded.

J: TRBJ1-1
V: TRBV7-6
D: .
size: .
CDR3: CASSPLDFGGEAFF
DNA: TGTGCCAGCAGCCCACTGGATTTCGGCGGTGAAGCTTTCTTT

J: TRBJ2-2
V: TRBV4-2
D: .
size: few
CDR3: CASKKAGNTGELFF
DNA: TGTGCCAGCAAGAAAGCGGGGAACACCGGGGAGCTGTTTTTT

J: TRBJ2-2
V: TRBV9
D: .
size: .
CDR3: CASSVATRDTGELFF
DNA: TGTGCCAGCAGCGTAGCTACTAGGGACACCGGGGAGCTGTTTTTT

J: TRBJ2-7
V: TRBV11-2
D: .
size: .
CDR3: CASSSSDWQGEQYF
DNA: TGTGCCAGCAGCTCCTCAGACTGGCAGGGCGAGCAGTACTTC

J: TRBJ1-5
V: TRBV18
D: TRBD1
size: .
CDR3: CASSLGQVSNQPQHF
DNA: TGTGCCAGCTCGCTGGGACAGGTTAGCAATCAGCCCCAGCATTTT

J: TRBJ1-1
V: TRBV14
D: .
size: .
CDR3: CASSQDVDSGGAFF
DNA: TGTGCCAGCAGCCAAGATGTGGATTCCGGCGGAGCTTTCTTT

J: TRBJ2-1
V: TRBV27
D: TRBD1
size: .
CDR3: CASSSYAGTGNPDEQFF
DNA: TGTGCCAGCAGTTCCTACGCCGGGACAGGGAATCCGGACGAGCAGTTCTTC

J: TRBJ2-1
V: TRBV13
D: .
size: .
CDR3: CASREGSSYNEQFF
DNA: TGTGCCAGCAGGGAGGGGAGCTCCTACAATGAGCAGTTCTTC

J: TRBJ1-1
V: TRBV27
D: .
size: .
CDR3: CASRPQGSMNTEAFF
DNA: TGTGCCAGCAGACCTCAGGGCTCGATGAACACTGAAGCTTTCTTT

J: TRBJ2-4
V: TRBV13
D: TRBD2
size: .
CDR3: CASSREDDIQYF
DNA: TGTGCCAGCAGCCGGGAGGATGACATTCAGTACTTC

J: TRBJ2-7
V: TRBV11-2
D: .
size: .
CDR3: CASSLVPGNHEQYF
DNA: TGTGCCAGCAGCTTAGTACCAGGGAACCACGAGCAGTACTTC

J: TRBJ2-1
V: TRBV6-5
D: .
size: .
CDR3: CASTLVRGHDEQFF
DNA: TGTGCCAGCACCTTGGTCAGGGGTCACGATGAGCAGTTCTTC

J: TRBJ1-1
V: TRBV30
D: TRBD1
size: .
CDR3: CAWSIQGAIMNTEAFF
DNA: TGTGCCTGGAGTATCCAGGGGGCAATAATGAACACTGAAGCTTTCTTT

J: TRBJ1-2
V: TRBV27
D: TRBD1
size: .
CDR3: CASSLGQPGLYGYTF
DNA: TGTGCCAGCAGTTTGGGACAGCCTGGTTTATATGGCTACACCTTC

J: TRBJ1-2
V: TRBV19
D: TRBD1
size: .
CDR3: CASRGQEDYGYTF
DNA: TGTGCCAGTAGGGGACAGGAAGACTATGGCTACACCTTC

J: TRBJ1-4
V: TRBV2
D: .
size: .
CDR3: CASSYGAGEKLFF
DNA: TGTGCCAGCAGTTACGGAGCTGGCGAAAAACTGTTTTTT

J: TRBJ1-1
V: TRBV28
D: .
size: .
CDR3: CASSLSNRFSEAFF
DNA: TGTGCCAGCAGTTTATCAAACAGGTTCTCTGAAGCTTTCTTT

J: TRBJ1-2
V: TRBV7-9
D: .
size: .
CDR3: CSSSLDFDGYTF
DNA: TGTTCCAGCAGCTTAGACTTCGATGGCTACACCTTC

J: TRBJ2-3
V: TRBV11-2
D: TRBD1
size: .
CDR3: CASSRGQGRGTDTQYF
DNA: TGTGCCAGCAGCCGTGGACAGGGGAGGGGAACAGATACGCAGTATTTT

J: TRBJ1-3
V: TRBV5-8
D: .
size: .
CDR3: CASSLDSSGNTIYF
DNA: TGTGCCAGCAGCCTGGACAGCTCTGGAAACACCATATATTTT

J: TRBJ1-5
V: TRBV19
D: .
size: .
CDR3: CASSPRQSSGNQPQHF
DNA: TGTGCCAGTAGTCCAAGACAGTCTAGCGGCAATCAGCCCCAGCATTTT

J: TRBJ1-1
V: TRBV27
D: .
size: .
CDR3: CASSLRRGTEAFF
DNA: TGTGCCAGCAGTTTAAGACGGGGCACTGAAGCTTTCTTT

J: TRBJ2-5
V: TRBV28
D: .
size: .
CDR3: CASSLRLAGYETQYF
DNA: TGTGCCAGCAGTTTAAGGCTAGCCGGATATGAGACCCAGTACTTC

J: TRBJ1-2
V: TRBV6-5
D: .
size: .
CDR3: CASSPQGWVGGYTF
DNA: TGTGCCAGCAGTCCGCAGGGATGGGTTGGTGGCTACACCTTC

J: TRBJ2-3
V: TRBV6-1
D: TRBD2
size: .
CDR3: CASSTLAGVQLYF
DNA: TGTGCCAGCAGCACTTTAGCGGGGGTGCAATTGTATTTT

J: TRBJ2-5
V: TRBV18
D: .
size: .
CDR3: CASSPPQRRGETQYF
DNA: TGTGCCAGCTCACCACCTCAACGAAGGGGGGAGACCCAGTACTTC

J: TRBJ1-3
V: TRBV23-1
D: .
size: .
CDR3: CASSQQTEAFKNTIYF
DNA: TGCGCCAGCAGTCAGCAGACAGAAGCTTTCAAAAACACCATATATTTT

J: TRBJ1-1
V: TRBV28
D: TRBD1
size: .
CDR3: CASSFLDRGGTEAFF
DNA: TGTGCCAGCAGTTTCCTCGACAGGGGCGGAACTGAAGCTTTCTTT

J: TRBJ2-5
V: TRBV28
D: TRBD1
size: few
CDR3: CASSLSMGQEQETQYF
DNA: TGTGCCAGCAGTTTATCCATGGGACAGGAGCAAGAGACCCAGTACTTC

J: TRBJ2-2
V: TRBV19
D: TRBD1
size: .
CDR3: CASRRTGTGSTGELFF
DNA: TGTGCCAGTAGACGAACCGGGACAGGTAGCACCGGGGAGCTGTTTTTT

J: TRBJ2-5
V: TRBV5-1
D: TRBD2
size: .
CDR3: CASSLAGTSGGASETQYF
DNA: TGCGCCAGCAGCTTGGCCGGGACTAGCGGGGGGGCTAGCGAGACCCAGTACTTC